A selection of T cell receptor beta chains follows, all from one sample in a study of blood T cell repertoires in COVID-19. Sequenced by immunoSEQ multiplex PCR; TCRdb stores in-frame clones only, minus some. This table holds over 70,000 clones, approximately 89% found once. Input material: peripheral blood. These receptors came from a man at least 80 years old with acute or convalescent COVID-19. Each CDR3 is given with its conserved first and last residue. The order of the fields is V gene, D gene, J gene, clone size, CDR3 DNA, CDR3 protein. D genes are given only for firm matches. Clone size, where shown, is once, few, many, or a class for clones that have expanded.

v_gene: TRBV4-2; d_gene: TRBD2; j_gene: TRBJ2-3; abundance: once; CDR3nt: TGTGCCAGCAGCCAAGATAGTTCTAGCGGGGGTAATACGCAGTATTTT; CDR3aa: CASSQDSSSGGNTQYF
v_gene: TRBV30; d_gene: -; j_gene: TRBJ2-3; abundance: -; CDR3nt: TGTGCCTGGTCCCCCTTGGATACGCAGTATTTT; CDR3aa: CAWSPLDTQYF
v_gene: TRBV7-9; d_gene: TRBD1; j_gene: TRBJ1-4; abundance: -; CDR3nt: TGTGCCAGCAGCTTATTTTCCGGAACGACAGGGGCTAATGAAAAACTGTTTTTT; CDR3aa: CASSLFSGTTGANEKLFF
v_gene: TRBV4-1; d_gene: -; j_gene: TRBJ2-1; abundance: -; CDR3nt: TGCGCCAGCAGCCAAGATCTATCTTCTGAGCAGTTCTTC; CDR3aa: CASSQDLSSEQFF
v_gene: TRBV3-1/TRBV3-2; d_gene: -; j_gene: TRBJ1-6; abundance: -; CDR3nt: TGTGCCAGCAGCCAAGCGGTTCGGGATTCACCCCTCCACTTT; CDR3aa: CASSQAVRDSPLHF
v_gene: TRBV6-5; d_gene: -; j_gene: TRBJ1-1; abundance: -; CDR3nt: TGTGCCAGCAGTTACTCGCTCGGGTTGAGCACTGAAGCTTTCTTT; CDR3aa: CASSYSLGLSTEAFF
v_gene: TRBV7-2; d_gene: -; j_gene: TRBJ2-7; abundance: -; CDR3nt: TGTGCCAGCAGCTTAACCAGGACCTACGAGCAGTACTTC; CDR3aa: CASSLTRTYEQYF
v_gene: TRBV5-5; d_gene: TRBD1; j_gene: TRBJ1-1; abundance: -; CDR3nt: TGTGCCAGCAGCTGGAGGGACAGGGACACTGAAGCTTTCTTT; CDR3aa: CASSWRDRDTEAFF
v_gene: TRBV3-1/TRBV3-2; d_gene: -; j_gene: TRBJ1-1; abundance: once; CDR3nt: TGTGCCAGCAGCCAAGAAGCCAGGGGCACTGAAGCTTTCTTT; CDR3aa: CASSQEARGTEAFF
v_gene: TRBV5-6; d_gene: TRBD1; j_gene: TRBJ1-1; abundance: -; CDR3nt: TGTGCCAGCAGCTCGGGACAGTTTATGACTGAAGCTTTCTTT; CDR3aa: CASSSGQFMTEAFF
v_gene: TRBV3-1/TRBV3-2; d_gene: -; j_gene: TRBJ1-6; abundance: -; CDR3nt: TGTGCCAGCAGCCAAGGAGTAAACTCCTATAATTCACCCCTCCACTTT; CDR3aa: CASSQGVNSYNSPLHF
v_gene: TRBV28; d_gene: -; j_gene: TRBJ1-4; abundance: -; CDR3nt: TGTGCCAGCAGTACAGGAGCGACTAATGAAAAACTGTTTTTT; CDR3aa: CASSTGATNEKLFF
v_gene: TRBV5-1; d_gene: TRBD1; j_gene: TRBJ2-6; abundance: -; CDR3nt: TGCGCCAGCAGCCCGGGACAGGGGCTCACTGGGGCCAACGTCCTGACTTTC; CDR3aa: CASSPGQGLTGANVLTF
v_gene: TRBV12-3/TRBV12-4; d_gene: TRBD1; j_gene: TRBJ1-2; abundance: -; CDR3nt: TGTGCCAGCAGTGCCCAGGGGGGAGGCTACACCTTC; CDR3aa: CASSAQGGGYTF
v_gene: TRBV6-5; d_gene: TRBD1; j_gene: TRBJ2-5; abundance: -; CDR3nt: TGTGCCAGCAGACCTGGGACAGCCCAAGAGACCCAGTACTTC; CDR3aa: CASRPGTAQETQYF
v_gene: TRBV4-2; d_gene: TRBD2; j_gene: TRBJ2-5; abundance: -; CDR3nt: TGTGCCAGCAGCCAAGATCAGGGCGGACTAGCAGAGACCCAGTACTTC; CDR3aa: CASSQDQGGLAETQYF
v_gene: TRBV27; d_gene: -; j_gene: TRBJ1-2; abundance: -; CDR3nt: TGTGCCAGCAGTTTATCGTACCCCCAGCGAGGTAACTATGGCTACACCTTC; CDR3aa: CASSLSYPQRGNYGYTF
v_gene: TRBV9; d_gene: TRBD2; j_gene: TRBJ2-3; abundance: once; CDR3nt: TGTGCCAGCAGCGGGACCGGGACTAGCGGCACAGATACGCAGTATTTT; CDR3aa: CASSGTGTSGTDTQYF
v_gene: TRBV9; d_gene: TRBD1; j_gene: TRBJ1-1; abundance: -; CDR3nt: TGTGCCAGCAGCCCAGACAATCCGGGACAGGGAAGCGAAGCTTTCTTT; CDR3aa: CASSPDNPGQGSEAFF
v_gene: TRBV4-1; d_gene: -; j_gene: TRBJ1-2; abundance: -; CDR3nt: TGCGCCAGCAGCCAAGATCAACCGGTCGGGGGAACAGTCTATGGCTACACCTTC; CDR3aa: CASSQDQPVGGTVYGYTF
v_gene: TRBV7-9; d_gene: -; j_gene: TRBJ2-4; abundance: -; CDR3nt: TGTGCCAGCAGCCTTACTAGCTCCCAAAACATTCAGTACTTC; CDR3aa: CASSLTSSQNIQYF
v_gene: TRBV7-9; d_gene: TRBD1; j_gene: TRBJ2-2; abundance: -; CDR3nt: TGTGCCAGCAGCTCCGCGGGACAGGGCGGTACCGGGGAGCTGTTTTTT; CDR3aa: CASSSAGQGGTGELFF
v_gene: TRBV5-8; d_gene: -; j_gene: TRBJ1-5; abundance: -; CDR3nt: TGTACCAGCAGCTTGGAACGGGAACGGAGCAATCAGCCCCAGCATTTT; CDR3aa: CTSSLERERSNQPQHF
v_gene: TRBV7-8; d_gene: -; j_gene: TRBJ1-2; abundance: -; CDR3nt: TGTGCCAGCAGCTTAGAGGACAGCTATGGCTACACCTTC; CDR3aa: CASSLEDSYGYTF
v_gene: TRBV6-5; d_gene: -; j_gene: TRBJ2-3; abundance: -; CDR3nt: TGTGCCAGCAAACCGACAGTTGGACCGCAGTATTTT; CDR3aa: CASKPTVGPQYF
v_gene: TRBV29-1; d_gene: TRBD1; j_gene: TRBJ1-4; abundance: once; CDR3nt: TGCAGCGTTGAATCAGGGACAGGGAATGAAAAACTGTTTTTT; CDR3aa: CSVESGTGNEKLFF
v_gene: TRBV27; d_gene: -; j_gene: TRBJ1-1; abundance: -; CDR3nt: TGTGCCAGCAGTTTATCGGGGAGATGGGCTGCTGAAGCTTTCTTT; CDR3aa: CASSLSGRWAAEAFF
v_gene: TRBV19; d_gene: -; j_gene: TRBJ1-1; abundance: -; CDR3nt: TGTGCCAGTAGCCGCAGGGGCGAAAACACTGAAGCTTTCTTT; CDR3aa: CASSRRGENTEAFF
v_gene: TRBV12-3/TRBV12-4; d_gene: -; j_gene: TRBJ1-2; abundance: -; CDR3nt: TGTGCCGCGGGGCAAAACTATGGCTACACCTTC; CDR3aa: CAAGQNYGYTF
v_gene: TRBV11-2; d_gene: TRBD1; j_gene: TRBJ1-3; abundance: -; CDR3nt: TGTGCCAGCAGCTTAAGGGACAGGGGGCGGTTGGCTGGAAACACCATATATTTT; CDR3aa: CASSLRDRGRLAGNTIYF
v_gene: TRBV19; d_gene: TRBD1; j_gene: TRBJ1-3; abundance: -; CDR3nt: TGTGCCAGTAGGACGCCGGGACAGGCCCTCTCTGGAAACACCATATATTTT; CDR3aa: CASRTPGQALSGNTIYF
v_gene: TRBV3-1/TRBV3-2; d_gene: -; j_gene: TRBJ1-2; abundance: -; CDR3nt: TGTGCCAGCAGCCAAGGAGGTCAGGGCGGTGGCTACACCTTC; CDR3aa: CASSQGGQGGGYTF
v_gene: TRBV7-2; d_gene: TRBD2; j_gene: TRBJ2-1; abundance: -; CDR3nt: TGTGCCAGCAGCCCCATAGCGGGAGATTACAATGAGCAGTTCTTC; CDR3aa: CASSPIAGDYNEQFF
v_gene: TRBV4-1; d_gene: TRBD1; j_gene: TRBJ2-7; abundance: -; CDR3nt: TGCGCCAGCAGCCAAGTTTATACAGGGGATATAACCTACGAGCAGTACTTC; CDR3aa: CASSQVYTGDITYEQYF
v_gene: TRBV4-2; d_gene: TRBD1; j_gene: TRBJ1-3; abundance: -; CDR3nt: TGTGCCAGCAGCCAGACCGGGACAGGGAGAAACACCATATATTTT; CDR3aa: CASSQTGTGRNTIYF
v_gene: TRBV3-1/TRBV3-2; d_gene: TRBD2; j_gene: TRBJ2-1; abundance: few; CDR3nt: TGTGCCAGCAGCCAAGCGGGGGGCTCCTACAATGAGCAGTTCTTC; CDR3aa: CASSQAGGSYNEQFF
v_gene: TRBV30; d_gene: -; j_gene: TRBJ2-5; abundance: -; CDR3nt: TGTGCCTGGAGTATTACCGGGAGAGAGACCCAGTACTTC; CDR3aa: CAWSITGRETQYF
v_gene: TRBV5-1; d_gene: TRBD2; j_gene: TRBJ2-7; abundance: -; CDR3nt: TGCGCCAGCAGGGTACCTAGCGGTGACGAGCAGTACTTC; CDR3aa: CASRVPSGDEQYF
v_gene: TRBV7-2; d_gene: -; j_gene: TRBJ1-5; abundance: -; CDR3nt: TGTGCCAGCAGCAACCAGGGGTATAGCAATCAGCCCCAGCATTTT; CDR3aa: CASSNQGYSNQPQHF
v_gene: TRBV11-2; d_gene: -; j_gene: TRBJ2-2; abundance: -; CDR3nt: TGTGCCAGCAGCTTCCTTACCGGGGAGCTGTTTTTT; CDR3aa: CASSFLTGELFF
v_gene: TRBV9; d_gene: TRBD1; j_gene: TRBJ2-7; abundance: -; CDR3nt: TGTGCCAGCAGCGTCCTGACAGGGGGAATGAGCGAGCAGTACTTC; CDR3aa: CASSVLTGGMSEQYF